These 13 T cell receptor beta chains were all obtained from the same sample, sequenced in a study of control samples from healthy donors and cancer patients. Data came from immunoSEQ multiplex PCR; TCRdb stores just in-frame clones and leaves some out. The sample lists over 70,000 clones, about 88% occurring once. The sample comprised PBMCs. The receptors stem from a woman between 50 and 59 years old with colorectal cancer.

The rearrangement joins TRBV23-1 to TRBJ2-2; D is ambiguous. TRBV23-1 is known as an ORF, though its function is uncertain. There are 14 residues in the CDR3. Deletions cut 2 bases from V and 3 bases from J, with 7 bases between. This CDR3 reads CASSQRVHTGELFF. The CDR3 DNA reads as TGCGCCAGCAGTCAACGGGTTCACACCGGGGAGCTGTTTTTT.

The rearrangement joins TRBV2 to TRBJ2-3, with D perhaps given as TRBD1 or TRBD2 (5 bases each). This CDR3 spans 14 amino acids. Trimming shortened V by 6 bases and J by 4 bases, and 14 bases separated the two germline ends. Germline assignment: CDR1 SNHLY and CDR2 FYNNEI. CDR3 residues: CASSHYGAADTQYF. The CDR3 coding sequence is TGTGCCAGCAGCCACTACGGGGCCGCAGATACGCAGTATTTT. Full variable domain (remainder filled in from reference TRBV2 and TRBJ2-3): EPEVTQTPSHQVTQMGQEVILRCVPISNHLYFYWYRQILGQKVEFLVSFYNNEISEKSEIFDDQFSVERPDGSNFTLKIRSTKLEDSAMYFCASSHYGAADTQYFGPGTRLTVL.

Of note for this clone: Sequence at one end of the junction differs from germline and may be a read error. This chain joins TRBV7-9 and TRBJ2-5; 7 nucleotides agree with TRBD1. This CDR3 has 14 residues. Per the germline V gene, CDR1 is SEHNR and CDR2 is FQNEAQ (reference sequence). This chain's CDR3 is CASGLGQLQETQYF. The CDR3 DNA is TGTGCCAGCGGCTTGGGACAGCTCCAAGAGACCCAGTACTTC.

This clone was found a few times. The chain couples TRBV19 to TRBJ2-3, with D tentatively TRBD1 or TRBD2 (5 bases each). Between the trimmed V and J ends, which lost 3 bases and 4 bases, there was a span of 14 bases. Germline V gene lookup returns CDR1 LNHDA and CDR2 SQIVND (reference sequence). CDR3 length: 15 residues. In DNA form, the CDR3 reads TGTGCCAGTAGTATTCGTTCAGGGAGCGCAGATACGCAGTATTTT. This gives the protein CASSIRSGSADTQYF.

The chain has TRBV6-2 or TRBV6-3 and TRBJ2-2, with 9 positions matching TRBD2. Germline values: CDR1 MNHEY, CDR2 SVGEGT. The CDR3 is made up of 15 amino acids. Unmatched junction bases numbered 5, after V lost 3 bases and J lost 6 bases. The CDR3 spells CASSYGAGGSGELFF. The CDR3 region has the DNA TGTGCCAGCAGTTATGGAGCGGGGGGTTCCGGGGAGCTGTTTTTT.

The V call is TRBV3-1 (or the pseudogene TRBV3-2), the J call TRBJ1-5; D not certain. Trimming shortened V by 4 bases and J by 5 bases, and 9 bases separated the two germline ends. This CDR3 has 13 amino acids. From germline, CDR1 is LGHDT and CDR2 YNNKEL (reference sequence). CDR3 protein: CASSPRSYQPQHF. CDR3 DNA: TGTGCCAGCAGCCCCAGGAGTTATCAGCCCCAGCATTTT.

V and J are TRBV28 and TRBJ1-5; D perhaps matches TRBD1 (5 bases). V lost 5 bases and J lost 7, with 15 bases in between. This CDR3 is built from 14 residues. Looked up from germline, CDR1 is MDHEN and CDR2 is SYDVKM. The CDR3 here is CASSPDRRGQPQHF. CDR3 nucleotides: TGTGCCAGCAGTCCAGACCGAAGGGGACAGCCCCAGCATTTT. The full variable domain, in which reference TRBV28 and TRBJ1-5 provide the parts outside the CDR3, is DVKVTQSSRYLVKRTGEKVFLECVQDMDHENMFWYRQDPGLGLRLIYFSYDVKMKEKGDIPEGYSVSREKKERFSLILESASTNQTSMYLCASSPDRRGQPQHFGDGTRLSIL.

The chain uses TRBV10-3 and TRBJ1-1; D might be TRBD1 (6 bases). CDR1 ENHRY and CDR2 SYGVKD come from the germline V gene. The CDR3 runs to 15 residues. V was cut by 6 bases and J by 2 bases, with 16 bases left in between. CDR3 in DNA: TGTGCCATCAGAAATCCCGGGGGGCTCAACACTGAAGCTTTCTTT. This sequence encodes CAIRNPGGLNTEAFF.

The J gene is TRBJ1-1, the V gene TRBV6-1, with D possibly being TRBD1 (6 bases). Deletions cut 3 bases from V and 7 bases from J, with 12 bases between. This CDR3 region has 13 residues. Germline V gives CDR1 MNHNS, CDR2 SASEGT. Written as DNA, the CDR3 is TGTGCCAGCAGTGACGGGACACCGAATGAAGCTTTCTTT. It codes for CASSDGTPNEAFF.

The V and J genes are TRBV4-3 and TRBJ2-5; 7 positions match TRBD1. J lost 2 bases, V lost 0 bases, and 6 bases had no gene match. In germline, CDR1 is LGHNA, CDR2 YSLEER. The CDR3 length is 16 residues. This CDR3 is CASSQDKWGQQETQYF. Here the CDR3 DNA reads TGCGCCAGCAGCCAAGATAAGTGGGGACAGCAAGAGACCCAGTACTTC.

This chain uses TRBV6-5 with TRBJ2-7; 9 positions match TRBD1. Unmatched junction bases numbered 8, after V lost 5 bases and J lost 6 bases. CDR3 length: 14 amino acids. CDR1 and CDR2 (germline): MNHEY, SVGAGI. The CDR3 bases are TGTGCCAGCAGTAGGACAGGGGCTTTCGGCGAGCAGTACGTC. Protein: CASSRTGAFGEQYV.

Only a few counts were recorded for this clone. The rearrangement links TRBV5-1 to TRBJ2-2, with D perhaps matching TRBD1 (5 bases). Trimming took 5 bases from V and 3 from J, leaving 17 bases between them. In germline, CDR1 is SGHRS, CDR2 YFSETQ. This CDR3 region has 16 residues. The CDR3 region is CASSLFGPRDTGELFF. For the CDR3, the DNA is TGCGCCAGCAGTCTTTTTGGTCCCAGGGACACCGGGGAGCTGTTTTTT.

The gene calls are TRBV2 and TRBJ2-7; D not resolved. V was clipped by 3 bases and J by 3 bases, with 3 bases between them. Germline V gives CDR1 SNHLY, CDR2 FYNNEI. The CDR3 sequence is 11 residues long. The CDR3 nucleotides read TGTGCCAGCAGTGACTTCTACGAGCAGTACGTC. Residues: CASSDFYEQYV.